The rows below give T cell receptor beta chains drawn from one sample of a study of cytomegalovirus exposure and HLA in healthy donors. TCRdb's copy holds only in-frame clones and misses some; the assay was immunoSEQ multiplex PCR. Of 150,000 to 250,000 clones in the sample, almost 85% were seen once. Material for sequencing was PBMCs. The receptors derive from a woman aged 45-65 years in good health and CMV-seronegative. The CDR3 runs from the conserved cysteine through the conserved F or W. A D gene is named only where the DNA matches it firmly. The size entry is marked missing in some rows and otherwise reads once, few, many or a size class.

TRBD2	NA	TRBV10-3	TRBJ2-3	TGTGCCATCAGTGAGTATGGACTAGCGACAGATACGCAGTATTTT	CAISEYGLATDTQYF
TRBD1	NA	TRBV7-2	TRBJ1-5	TGTGCCAGCAGCCCCGGACAGGGTTACAATCAGCCCCAGCATTTT	CASSPGQGYNQPQHF
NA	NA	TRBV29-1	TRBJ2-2	TGCAGCGTCGATGGACAAACGAACACCGGGGAGCTGTTTTTT	CSVDGQTNTGELFF
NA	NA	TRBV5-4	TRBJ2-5	TGTGCCAGCAATAGACAGAACGAAGAGACCCAGTACTTC	CASNRQNEETQYF
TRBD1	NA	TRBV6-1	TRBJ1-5	TGTGCCAGCAGTGAAACGGGGACAGGAGGAGGACAGCCCCAGCATTTT	CASSETGTGGGQPQHF
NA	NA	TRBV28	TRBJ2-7	TGTGCCAGCAGTTTAGAAAGTCTGGCTAGCACCGGCGAGCAGTACTTC	CASSLESLASTGEQYF
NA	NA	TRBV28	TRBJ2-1	TGTGCCAGCAGTTCCCCTAGCGACCAGACGATTTACAATGAGCAGTTCTTC	CASSSPSDQTIYNEQFF
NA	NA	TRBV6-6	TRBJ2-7	TGTGCCAGCAGCACTACCGGGACTTTCTCCTACGAGCAGTACTTC	CASSTTGTFSYEQYF
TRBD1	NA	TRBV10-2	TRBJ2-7	TGCGCCAGCAGCGCGGGACAGGCCTACGAGCAGTACTTC	CASSAGQAYEQYF
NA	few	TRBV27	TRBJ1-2	TGTGCCAGCAGTTTCCACTCGTCCTGGGGCACTAACTATGGCTACACCTTC	CASSFHSSWGTNYGYTF
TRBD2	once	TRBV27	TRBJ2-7	TGTGCCAGCAGTACCGGGACTAGCGGGATCTACGAGCAGTACTTC	CASSTGTSGIYEQYF
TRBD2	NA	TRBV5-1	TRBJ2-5	TGCGCCAGCAGCACTGGACTAGCGGGAGGGCGGGGGACCCAGTACTTC	CASSTGLAGGRGTQYF
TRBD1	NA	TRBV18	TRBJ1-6	TGTGCCAGCTCACCCGGGACAGGGAGGAATTCACCCCTCCACTTT	CASSPGTGRNSPLHF
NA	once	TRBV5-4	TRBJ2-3	TGTGCCAGCAGCTTTGACGGGAGTGGCACAGATACGCAGTATTTT	CASSFDGSGTDTQYF
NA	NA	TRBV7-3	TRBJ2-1	TGTGCCAGCAGCCACCTCCGTGGAGGCTACAATGAGCAGTTCTTC	CASSHLRGGYNEQFF
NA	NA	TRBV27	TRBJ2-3	TGTGCCAGCACAGGGGTAAACACAGATACGCAGTATTTT	CASTGVNTDTQYF
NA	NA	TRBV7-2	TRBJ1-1	TGTGCCAGCAGCTTTCGAGGGCGGCTGAACACTGAAGCTTTCTTT	CASSFRGRLNTEAFF
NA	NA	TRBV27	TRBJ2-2	TGTGCCAGCCTCCGCCGGGGGGCCACCGGGGAGCTGTTTTTT	CASLRRGATGELFF
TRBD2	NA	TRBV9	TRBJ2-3	TGTGCCAGCAGCCCACATTCTAGCGGGAGGCAGAAAGATACGCAGTATTTT	CASSPHSSGRQKDTQYF
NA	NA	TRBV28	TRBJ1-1	TGTGCCAGCAGTTCCAACCCGGGACTTTCGAACACTGAAGCTTTCTTT	CASSSNPGLSNTEAFF
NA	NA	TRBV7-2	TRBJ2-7	TGTGCCAGCAGCTTAATCGGGCGGGTAGACTACGAGCAGTACTTC	CASSLIGRVDYEQYF
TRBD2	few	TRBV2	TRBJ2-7	TGTGCCAGCAACCTACTAGCGGGAGGGTACGAGCAGTACTTC	CASNLLAGGYEQYF
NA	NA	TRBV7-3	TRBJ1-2	TGTGCCAGCAGCGATCGAGGGGGGGATAACTATGGCTACACCTTC	CASSDRGGDNYGYTF
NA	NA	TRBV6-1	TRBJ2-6	TGTGCCAGCAGCAAAGACAGAGCTGGGGCCAACGTCCTGACTTTC	CASSKDRAGANVLTF
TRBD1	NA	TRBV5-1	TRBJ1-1	TGCGCCAGCAGAATGGGACAGGGCAACACTGAAGCTTTCTTT	CASRMGQGNTEAFF
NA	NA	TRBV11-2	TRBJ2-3	TGTGCCAGCGCTAATACAGATACGCAGTATTTT	CASANTDTQYF
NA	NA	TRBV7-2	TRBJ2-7	TGTGCCAGCAGCTTAACAAGCAGGGTCGGAGGGGAGCAGTACTTC	CASSLTSRVGGEQYF
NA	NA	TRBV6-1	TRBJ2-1	TGTGCCAGCAGTGAAGCGCTTTTTCCTCGTACAACCTACAATGAGCAGTTCTTC	CASSEALFPRTTYNEQFF
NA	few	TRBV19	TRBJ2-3	TGTGCCAGTAGGGTCCTGGCGGGGAGGACAGATACGCAGTATTTT	CASRVLAGRTDTQYF
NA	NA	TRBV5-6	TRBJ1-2	TGTGCCAGCAGCTTGGCCCGGGGAGTGGGTGGCTACACCTTC	CASSLARGVGGYTF
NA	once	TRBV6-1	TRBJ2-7	TGTGCCAGCAGTCCCGACATTTTCAGCTCCTACGAGCAGTACTTC	CASSPDIFSSYEQYF
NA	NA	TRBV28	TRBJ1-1	TGTGCCAGCAGTCTGCATCGGTGGGGGCTGAACACTGAAGCTTTCTTT	CASSLHRWGLNTEAFF
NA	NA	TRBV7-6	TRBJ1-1	TGTGCCAGCAGCGTTCTAACGCGGAACACTGAAGCTTTCTTT	CASSVLTRNTEAFF
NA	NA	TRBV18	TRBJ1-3	TGTGCCAGCTCACCGCAGGGTTCTGGAAACACCATATATTTT	CASSPQGSGNTIYF
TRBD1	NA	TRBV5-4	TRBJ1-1	TGTGCCAGCAGCTTGGATGCAGGGGGCCAAGCTTTCTTT	CASSLDAGGQAFF
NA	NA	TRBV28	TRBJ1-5	TGTGCCACCCGAGGAGGACCCGATAGCAATCAGCCCCAGCATTTT	CATRGGPDSNQPQHF
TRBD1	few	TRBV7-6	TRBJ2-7	TGTGCCAGCAGCTTAGAACCAGGGGGATACGAGCAGTACTTC	CASSLEPGGYEQYF
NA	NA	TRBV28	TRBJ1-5	TGTGCCAGCAGTAAACCACCGGCGCGGAGCAATCAGCCCCAGCATTTT	CASSKPPARSNQPQHF
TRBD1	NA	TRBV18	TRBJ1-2	TGTGCCAGCGTACCTGGACAGGAGACTTCGGGCTACACCTTC	CASVPGQETSGYTF
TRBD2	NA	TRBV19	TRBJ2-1	TGTGCCAGTAGTCCCCCTAGCGGGAGATGGAATGAGCAGTTCTTC	CASSPPSGRWNEQFF